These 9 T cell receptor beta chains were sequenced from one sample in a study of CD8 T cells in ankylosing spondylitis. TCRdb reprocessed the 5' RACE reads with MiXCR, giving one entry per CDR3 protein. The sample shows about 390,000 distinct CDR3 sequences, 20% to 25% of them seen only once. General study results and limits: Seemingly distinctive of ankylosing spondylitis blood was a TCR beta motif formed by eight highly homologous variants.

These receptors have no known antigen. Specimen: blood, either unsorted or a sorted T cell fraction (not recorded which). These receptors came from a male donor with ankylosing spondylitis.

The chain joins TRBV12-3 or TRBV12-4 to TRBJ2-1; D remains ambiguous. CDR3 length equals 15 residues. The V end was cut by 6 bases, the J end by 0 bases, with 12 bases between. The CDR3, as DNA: TGTGCCAGCAGCCTCAGAGTCCCCTCCTACAATGAGCAGTTCTTC. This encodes CASSLRVPSYNEQFF.

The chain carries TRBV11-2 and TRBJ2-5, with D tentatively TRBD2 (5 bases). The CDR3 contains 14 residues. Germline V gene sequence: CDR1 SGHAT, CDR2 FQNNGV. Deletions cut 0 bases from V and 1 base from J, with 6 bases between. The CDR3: CASSLERAQETQYF. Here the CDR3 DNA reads TGTGCCAGCAGCTTAGAGAGGGCCCAAGAGACCCAGTACTTC.

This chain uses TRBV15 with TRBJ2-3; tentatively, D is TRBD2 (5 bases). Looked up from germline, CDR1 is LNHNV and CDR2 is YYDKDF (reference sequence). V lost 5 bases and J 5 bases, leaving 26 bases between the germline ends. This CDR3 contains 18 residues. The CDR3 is CATSGGFSVRRIGDTQYF. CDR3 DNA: TGTGCCACCAGCGGAGGCTTCTCGGTGAGGAGAATTGGAGATACGCAGTATTTT.

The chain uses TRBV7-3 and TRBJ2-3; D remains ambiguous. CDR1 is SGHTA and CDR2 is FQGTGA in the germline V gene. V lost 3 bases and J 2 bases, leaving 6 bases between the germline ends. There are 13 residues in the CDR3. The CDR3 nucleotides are TGTGCCAGCAGCTTCACCACCACAGATACGCAGTATTTT. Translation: CASSFTTTDTQYF.

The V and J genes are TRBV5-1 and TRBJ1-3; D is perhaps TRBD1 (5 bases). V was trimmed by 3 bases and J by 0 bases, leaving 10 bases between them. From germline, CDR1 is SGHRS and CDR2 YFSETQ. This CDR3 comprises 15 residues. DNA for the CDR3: TGCGCCAGCAGCTCTGACAGCTTCTCTGGAAACACCATATATTTT. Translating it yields CASSSDSFSGNTIYF.

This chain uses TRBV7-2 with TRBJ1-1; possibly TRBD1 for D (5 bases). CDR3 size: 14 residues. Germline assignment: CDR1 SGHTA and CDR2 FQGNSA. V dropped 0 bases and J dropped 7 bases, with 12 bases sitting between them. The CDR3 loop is CASSLAGQGNEAFF. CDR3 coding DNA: TGTGCCAGCAGCTTAGCAGGTCAGGGCAATGAAGCTTTCTTT.

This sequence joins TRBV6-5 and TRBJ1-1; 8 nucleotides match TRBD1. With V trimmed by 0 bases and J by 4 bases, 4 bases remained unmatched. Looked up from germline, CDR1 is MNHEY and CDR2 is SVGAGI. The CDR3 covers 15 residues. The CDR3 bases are TGTGCCAGCAGTTACTCGACAGGGGCGAGCACTGAAGCTTTCTTT. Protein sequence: CASSYSTGASTEAFF.

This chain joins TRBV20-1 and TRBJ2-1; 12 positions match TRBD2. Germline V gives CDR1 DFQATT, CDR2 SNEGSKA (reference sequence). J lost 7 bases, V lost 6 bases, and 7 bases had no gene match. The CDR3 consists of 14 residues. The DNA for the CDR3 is TGCAGTGCCAAGGGACTAGCGGGCTTAAATGAGCAGTTCTTC. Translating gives CSAKGLAGLNEQFF.

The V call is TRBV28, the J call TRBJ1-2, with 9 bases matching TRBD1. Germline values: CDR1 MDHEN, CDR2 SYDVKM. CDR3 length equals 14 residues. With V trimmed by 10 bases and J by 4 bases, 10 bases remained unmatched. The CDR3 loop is CATDRDRVTYGYTF. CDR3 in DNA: TGTGCCACCGATCGGGACAGGGTGACCTATGGCTACACCTTC.